This T cell receptor (beta chain) was profiled in a study of T cell responses to AZD1222 COVID-19 vaccine. CDR1 LNHDA and CDR2 SQIVND come from the germline V gene (reference sequence). The V and J ends lost 5 bases and 2 bases, in that order; junction bases with no gene match: 6. The CDR3 contains 15 residues. Only in-frame clones appear in the TCRdb table, and some are missing; sequencing was by immunoSEQ multiplex PCR. The sample lists more than 100,000 clones; roughly 91% were seen once. Sequenced here: peripheral blood, sampled on day 0 of AZD1222 vaccination. This sequence originates from an adult in good health. J is TRBJ2-7 and V is TRBV19, with 10 bases fitting TRBD1. DNA for the CDR3: TGTGCCAGTAGTGGCTCCGGGACAGGGGCCTACGAGCAGTACTTC. Translated: CASSGSGTGAYEQYF. The full variable domain, in which reference TRBV19 and TRBJ2-7 provide the parts outside the CDR3, is DGGITQSPKYLFRKEGQNVTLSCEQNLNHDAMYWYRQDPGQGLRLIYYSQIVNDFQKGDIAEGYSVSREKKESFPLTVTSAQKNPTAFYLCASSGSGTGAYEQYFGPGTRLTVT.